This T cell receptor (beta chain) appears in the sequencing data of a study of molecular identifiers for immune sequencing clone quantification. V trimming: 10 bases; J trimming: 1 base; junction bases outside the gene matches: 32. The length of the CDR3 is 22 residues. The V gene's germline CDR1 is MNHEY and CDR2 SMNVEV (reference sequence). TCRdb ran MiXCR on the PCR reads and lists one entry per CDR3 protein. This table holds over 60,000 distinct CDR3 sequences, under 20% found once. The study, taken as a whole, reports: Clones that had above 20 RNA copies took up over 97% of effector molecules but under 1% in naive cells.

As regards this clonotype: Antigen: not known.

This clonotype was obtained from a human donor in good health. Some libraries in this study had Jurkat cell RNA spiked in. The chain carries TRBV27 and TRBJ2-5; 8 positions match TRBD2. The sample comprised naive CD8+ T cells from blood, with Jurkat cell RNA spiked in. Subset meaning: FACS-sorted CD8+CD4-CCR7+CD45RA+ naive T cells. The CDR3 coding sequence is TGTGCCACCCCCTGGGGGCCACTAGCGGTGGAGATCATGATTTCTGGCCAAGAGACCCAGTACTTC. Amino acids: CATPWGPLAVEIMISGQETQYF.